The 22 T cell receptor beta chains below all came from one sample that was sequenced in a study of beta chain features in type 1 diabetes. Reverse transcribing all isolated RNA meant expressed TCRB transcripts were sequenced. Assay: immunoSEQ multiplex PCR; the TCRdb copy retains only in-frame clones and omits some. The sample has roughly 150,000 clones, 11% seen once. Material for sequencing was central memory CD4+ T cells from blood. Every receptor here comes from a man younger than 30 in good health.

This clone has a handful of counts. The chain has TRBV7-6 and TRBJ1-6, with D maybe TRBD1 (5 bases). Trimming cost V 0 bases and J 7 bases, with 7 bases left between them. Germline lookup yields CDR1 SGHVS and CDR2 FNYEAQ. There are 14 residues in the CDR3. The CDR3 region is CASSLAQVNSPLHF. Written as DNA, the CDR3 is TGTGCCAGCAGCTTAGCACAGGTGAATTCACCCCTCCACTTT. The variable domain in full, completed from reference TRBV7-6 and TRBJ1-6, reads GAGVSQSPRYKVTKRGQDVALRCDPISGHVSLYWYRQALGQGPEFLTYFNYEAQQDKSGLPNDRFSAERPEGSISTLTIQRTEQRDSAMYRCASSLAQVNSPLHFGNGTRLTVT.

Only a few counts were recorded for this clone. The chain links TRBV5-8 to TRBJ2-3, with 7 bases matching TRBD2. J lost 1 base, V lost 6 bases, and 2 bases had no gene match. The CDR3 has 13 residues. Looked up from germline, CDR1 is SGHTS and CDR2 is YDEGEE. Here the CDR3 reads CASTSGRTDTQYF. As DNA, the CDR3 is TGTGCCAGCACTAGCGGCCGCACAGATACGCAGTATTTT.

The J gene is TRBJ2-6, the V gene TRBV19, with D unresolved. Germline loops: CDR1 LNHDA, CDR2 SQIVND (reference sequence). The CDR3 covers 15 residues. The ends were cut back, 5 bases at V and 3 bases at J, with 11 bases in the middle. The CDR3 nucleotides are TGTGCCAGTAGTTCACTGGGCAGTGGGGCCAACGTCCTGACTTTC. Its protein is CASSSLGSGANVLTF.

At least ten counts were recorded for this clone. The CDR3 DNA reads TGTGCCAGCAGCCCCCTCGGACTAGCGGGGGGCCAGGGAGAGACCCAGTACTTC. This encodes CASSPLGLAGGQGETQYF. The genes are TRBV4-2 and TRBJ2-5; 14 bases agree with TRBD2. The germline CDR1 and CDR2 sequences are LGHNA and YNFKEQ. The CDR3 has 18 amino acids. The ends lost 4 bases at V and 4 bases at J; junction bases unmatched: 11.

This clone was picked up a small number of times. The chain has TRBV4-3 and TRBJ1-6; possible D gene TRBD1, 6 bases. V was cut by 1 base and J by 10 bases, with 14 bases left in between. The CDR3 sequence is 15 residues long. Germline V lookup: CDR1 LGHNA, CDR2 YSLEER. CDR3 sequence: CASSQGRAGASPLHF. CDR3 nucleotides: TGCGCCAGCAGCCAAGGTCGGGCGGGGGCCTCACCCCTCCACTTT.

The rearrangement joins TRBV6-5 to TRBJ1-4; 9 nucleotides line up with TRBD1. Per germline, CDR1 MNHEY and CDR2 SVGAGI. The CDR3 is 14 residues long. V lost 6 bases, J lost 8 bases, and 7 bases stayed unmatched. This CDR3 is CASSKQGADEKLFF. The CDR3 bases are TGTGCCAGCAGCAAACAGGGGGCGGACGAAAAACTGTTTTTT.

In DNA form, the CDR3 reads TGTGCCAGCAGCCAAGATCCGGGACTAGCAGCCGTGACCCAGTACTTC. Its translation: CASSQDPGLAAVTQYF. The chain employs TRBV14 and TRBJ2-5; 9 bases match TRBD2. CDR1 SGHDN and CDR2 FVKESK come from the germline V gene. Losses at the gene ends were 0 bases for V and 7 bases for J; bases not matched to a gene: 9. CDR3 length: 16 amino acids.

This chain links TRBV21-1 with TRBJ2-7. TRBV21-1 counts as a pseudogene. The CDR3 spans 14 residues. The CDR3 DNA sequence: TGTGCCAGCAGCAACGGGCCTCGCCCCTACGAGCAGTACTTC. Translated, it gives CASSNGPRPYEQYF.

The chain employs TRBV29-1 and TRBJ2-7, with D hard to call. The CDR3 totals 14 residues. V was cut by 2 bases and J by 2 bases, with 13 bases left in between. Per the germline V gene, CDR1 is SQVTM and CDR2 is ANQGSEA. CDR3: CSVETVSLPYEQYF. Here the CDR3 DNA reads TGCAGCGTTGAAACAGTCAGCCTTCCCTACGAGCAGTACTTC.

The chain recombines TRBV29-1 with TRBJ2-5; D not certain. The germline V gene encodes CDR1 SQVTM and CDR2 ANQGSEA. The CDR3 loop spans 12 amino acids. The V end was cut by 3 bases, the J end by 5 bases, with 10 bases between. CDR3 sequence: CSVDKGRETQYF. CDR3 sequence (DNA): TGCAGCGTTGATAAGGGTAGGGAGACCCAGTACTTC.

This clone has only a few counts. The rearrangement links TRBV9 to TRBJ2-5; 11 bases are a match to TRBD1. CDR1 SGDLS and CDR2 YYNGEE come from the germline V gene. With V trimmed by 3 bases and J by 5 bases, 9 bases remained unmatched. The length of the CDR3 is 16 residues. This CDR3 is CASSASTGDRGETQYF. The CDR3 nucleotides are TGTGCCAGCAGCGCAAGCACTGGGGACAGGGGGGAGACCCAGTACTTC.

The gene calls are TRBV29-1 and TRBJ1-2; D is unresolved. Trimming pared 0 bases from V and 8 bases from J, leaving 10 bases between. This CDR3 spans 12 amino acids. Germline V CDR1 and CDR2: SQVTM, ANQGSEA. CDR3 sequence reads: CSVEEESGGYTF. Here the CDR3 DNA reads TGCAGCGTTGAAGAGGAATCGGGGGGCTACACCTTC.

DNA for the CDR3: TGTGCCAGCAGCGCATCGAACACCGGGGAGCTGTTTTTT. Its translation: CASSASNTGELFF. This chain links TRBV9 with TRBJ2-2; no definite D call. V was clipped by 3 bases and J by 0 bases, with 3 bases between them. The germline V gene has CDR1 SGDLS and CDR2 YYNGEE. The CDR3 totals 13 residues.

This chain uses TRBV27 with TRBJ2-2; the D gene is possibly TRBD1 (5 bases). Germline lookup yields CDR1 MNHEY and CDR2 SMNVEV (reference sequence). The CDR3 loop spans 11 amino acids. Trimming took 8 bases from V and 5 from J, leaving 6 bases between them. The CDR3 bases are TGTGCCAGCCAGGGAACCGGGGAGCTGTTTTTT. Its translation: CASQGTGELFF.

This clone came up a few times. The V call is TRBV7-7, the J call TRBJ2-7, with 9 bases that match TRBD1. The CDR3 loop spans 14 amino acids. From germline, CDR1 is SSHAT and CDR2 FNYEAQ (reference sequence). V lost 0 bases, J lost 4 bases, and 1 base stayed unmatched. CDR3 in DNA: TGTGCCAGCAGCTTAGCTGGACAGGGGTACGAGCAGTACTTC. This sequence encodes CASSLAGQGYEQYF.

The J gene is TRBJ2-3, the V gene TRBV14, with D possibly matching TRBD2 (5 bases). Trimming removed 1 base from V and 2 bases from J, with 13 bases in between. Germline assignment: CDR1 SGHDN and CDR2 FVKESK. The CDR3 contains 16 residues. The CDR3 protein is CASSQGVRVSTDTQYF. CDR3 sequence (DNA): TGTGCCAGCAGCCAAGGGGTGCGGGTTTCCACAGATACGCAGTATTTT.

The table lists this clone with a few counts. The rearrangement joins TRBV14 to TRBJ2-3, with TRBD2 matching over 12 bases. The trim removed 6 bases at V and 6 bases at J, leaving 10 bases unmatched. This CDR3 contains 16 residues. Germline CDR1 SGHDN, CDR2 FVKESK. For the CDR3, the DNA is TGTGCCAGCAGACCCGGGACTAGCGGGTCGCCGGATACGCAGTATTTT. It encodes CASRPGTSGSPDTQYF.

This clone was detected only a few times. The V call is TRBV15, the J call TRBJ2-5; 8 bases match TRBD1. The CDR3 runs 15 residues. The junction had 7 bases not matched to a gene; V was cut back by 2 bases and J by 5 bases. Germline loops: CDR1 LNHNV, CDR2 YYDKDF (reference sequence). CDR3 residues: CATSRFGQGGETQYF. CDR3 coding DNA: TGTGCCACCAGCAGATTTGGACAGGGCGGGGAGACCCAGTACTTC. Full variable domain (outside the CDR3, taken from reference TRBV15 and TRBJ2-5): DAMVIQNPRYQVTQFGKPVTLSCSQTLNHNVMYWYQQKSSQAPKLLFHYYDKDFNNEADTPDNFQSRRPNTSFCFLDIRSPGLGDTAMYLCATSRFGQGGETQYFGPGTRLLVL.

V usage is TRBV4-2 and J usage is TRBJ1-1; 9 nucleotides match TRBD1. CDR3 length equals 14 residues. Germline CDR1 reads LGHNA; CDR2 reads YNFKEQ. V shed 4 bases, J shed 4 bases, and the junction held 4 bases outside the gene matches. CDR3 in DNA: TGTGCCAGCAGCCCTAGACAGGGGGGCACTGAAGCTTTCTTT. This sequence encodes CASSPRQGGTEAFF.

The J gene is TRBJ2-1, the V gene TRBV20-1; no clear D. This CDR3 region has 11 residues. V lost 1 base and J lost 13, with 11 bases in between. The germline CDR1 and CDR2 sequences are DFQATT and SNEGSKA (reference sequence). Here the CDR3 reads CSARGPTGQFF. For the CDR3, the DNA is TGCAGTGCTAGAGGACCAACGGGTCAGTTCTTC.

This clone came up a few times. The chain recombines TRBV29-1 with TRBJ1-3; unclear D gene. Germline CDR1 SQVTM, CDR2 ANQGSEA. Trimming removed 4 bases at V and 0 bases at J, with 13 bases between. The CDR3 covers 15 residues. The CDR3: CSVGIRLGSGNTIYF. The CDR3 DNA follows: TGCAGCGTTGGAATCAGGTTGGGCTCTGGAAACACCATATATTTT. Drawing the rest from reference TRBV29-1 and TRBJ1-3, the complete variable domain is SAVISQKPSRDICQRGTSLTIQCQVDSQVTMMFWYRQQPGQSLTLIATANQGSEATYESGFVIDKFPISRPNLTFSTLTVSNMSPEDSSIYLCSVGIRLGSGNTIYFGEGSWLTVV.

The chain uses TRBV9 and TRBJ1-3; perhaps TRBD1 as D (5 bases). The V gene's germline CDR1 is SGDLS and CDR2 YYNGEE. Trimming took off 0 bases at V and 4 bases at J, with 17 bases between the two ends. The CDR3 is made up of 17 amino acids. The DNA for the CDR3 is TGTGCCAGCAGCGTAGGAGTTGGGGGAATAACCGGAAACACCATATATTTT. Protein sequence: CASSVGVGGITGNTIYF. The variable domain in full, completed from reference TRBV9 and TRBJ1-3, reads DSGVTQTPKHLITATGQRVTLRCSPRSGDLSVYWYQQSLDQGLQFLIQYYNGEERAKGNILERFSAQQFPDLHSELNLSSLELGDSALYFCASSVGVGGITGNTIYFGEGSWLTVV.